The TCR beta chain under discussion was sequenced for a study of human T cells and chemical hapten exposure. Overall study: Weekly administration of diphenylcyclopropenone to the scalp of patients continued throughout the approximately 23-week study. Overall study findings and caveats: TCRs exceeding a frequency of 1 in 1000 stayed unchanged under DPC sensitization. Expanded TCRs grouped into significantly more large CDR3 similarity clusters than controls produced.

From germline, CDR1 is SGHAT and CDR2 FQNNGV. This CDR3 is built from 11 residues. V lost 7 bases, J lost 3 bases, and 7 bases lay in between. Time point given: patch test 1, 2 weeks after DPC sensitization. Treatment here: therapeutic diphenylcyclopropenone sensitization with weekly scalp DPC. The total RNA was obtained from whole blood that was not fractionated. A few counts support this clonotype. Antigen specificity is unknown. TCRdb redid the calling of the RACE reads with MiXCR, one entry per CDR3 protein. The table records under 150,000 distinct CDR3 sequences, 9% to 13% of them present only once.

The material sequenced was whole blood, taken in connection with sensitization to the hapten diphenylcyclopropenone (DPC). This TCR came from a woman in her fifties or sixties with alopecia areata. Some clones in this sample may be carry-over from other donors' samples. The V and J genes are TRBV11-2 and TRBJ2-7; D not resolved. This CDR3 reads CASTMSYEQYF. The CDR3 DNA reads TGTGCCAGCACCATGAGCTACGAGCAGTACTTC.